These 26 T cell receptor beta chains were all obtained from the same sample, sequenced in a study of Graves' ophthalmopathy and Graves' hyperthyroidism. TCR beta CDR3 amplification used RNA transcripts. HTBI primers were employed in first-round RT-PCR, then a second-round multiplex PCR followed. MiXCR, run by TCRdb on the multiplex PCR reads, gives a single entry per CDR3 protein. The sample records about 550,000 distinct CDR3 sequences, 39% being singletons. The sequenced sample was peripheral blood or thyroid tissue (not recorded which). The receptor source for this set is an adult man with Graves' hyperthyroidism.

This clonotype was counted many times. The chain recombines TRBV9 with TRBJ1-3; the D is unclear. V was trimmed by 0 bases and J by 0 bases, leaving 10 bases between them. The CDR3 has 16 amino acids. Germline assignment: CDR1 SGDLS and CDR2 YYNGEE. CDR3 region: CASSVGAGNSGNTIYF. DNA of the CDR3: TGTGCCAGCAGCGTAGGGGCAGGAAACTCTGGAAACACCATATATTTT. Based on the CDR3 plus reference TRBV9 and TRBJ1-3, the full variable domain is DSGVTQTPKHLITATGQRVTLRCSPRSGDLSVYWYQQSLDQGLQFLIQYYNGEERAKGNILERFSAQQFPDLHSELNLSSLELGDSALYFCASSVGAGNSGNTIYFGEGSWLTVV.

This clonotype was detected many times. The chain is built from TRBV6-5 and TRBJ2-5, with 10 bases fitting TRBD2. Germline V gives CDR1 MNHEY, CDR2 SVGAGI. V lost 6 bases, J lost 5 bases, and 12 bases stayed unmatched. The CDR3 has 16 residues. DNA of the CDR3: TGTGCCAGCAGCCCCCGACCTAGCGGGAGAAGCGAGACCCAGTACTTC. Translated, it gives CASSPRPSGRSETQYF.

The chain is built from TRBV6-5 and TRBJ1-2; the D is unclear. This CDR3 is 13 amino acids long. Trimming took 6 bases from V and 8 from J, leaving 16 bases between them. Germline CDR1 and CDR2: MNHEY and SVGAGI. DNA of the CDR3: TGTGCCAGCAGACGCGGACGGGATAAGGGCTACACCTTC. Its translation is CASRRGRDKGYTF.

This clonotype has a count of ten or more. V is TRBV7-9 and J is TRBJ1-3, with D tentatively TRBD1 (5 bases). The CDR3 consists of 15 residues. Per germline, CDR1 SEHNR and CDR2 FQNEAQ (reference sequence). V lost 0 bases and J 7 bases, leaving 13 bases between the germline ends. The CDR3: CASSLAREGANTIYF. CDR3 sequence (DNA): TGTGCCAGCAGCTTAGCCAGGGAGGGTGCGAACACCATATATTTT.

The chain employs TRBV10-1 and TRBJ1-5; TRBD1 aligns across 11 bases. V was pared by 4 bases and J by 9 bases, with 2 bases of the junction left unmatched. From germline, CDR1 is WNHNN and CDR2 SYGVQD (reference sequence). This CDR3 has 13 residues. The CDR3 coding sequence is TGCGCCAGCAGTGCGGACAGGGGGCTGCCCCAGCATTTT. Its translation is CASSADRGLPQHF.

This clonotype was seen many times. V is TRBV20-1 and J is TRBJ2-7; TRBD1 might be the D (6 bases). This CDR3 region has 16 residues. V gave up 1 base and J gave up 0 bases, with 16 bases separating them. Per the germline V gene, CDR1 is DFQATT and CDR2 is SNEGSKA (reference sequence). CDR3 DNA: TGCAGTGCTAGAGGTTTGACAGGCCATAGCTCCTACGAGCAGTACTTC. Its translation: CSARGLTGHSSYEQYF.

The CDR3 is CASSYHRELSGNTIYF. CDR3 DNA sequence: TGTGCCAGCAGCTACCACAGGGAACTCTCTGGAAACACCATATATTTT. V and J are TRBV11-2 and TRBJ1-3; perhaps TRBD1 as D (6 bases). V was shortened by 4 bases and J by 0 bases, with 13 bases between the two germline ends. The CDR3 contains 16 residues. Germline CDR1 reads SGHAT; CDR2 reads FQNNGV.

This clonotype occurred a few times. The V and J genes are TRBV12-3 or TRBV12-4 and TRBJ1-5; TRBD1 is a possible D gene (6 bases). V gave up 3 bases and J gave up 0 bases, with 12 bases separating them. This CDR3 has 16 amino acids. The CDR3 here is CASSFSGQISNQPQHF. The CDR3 bases are TGTGCCAGCAGTTTTTCTGGACAGATTAGCAATCAGCCCCAGCATTTT.

The V call is TRBV3-1, the J call TRBJ1-5; 10 positions match TRBD1. The V gene's germline CDR1 is LGHDT and CDR2 YNNKEL (reference sequence). The CDR3 covers 16 residues. The junction had 4 bases not matched to a gene; V was cut back by 1 base and J by 4 bases. The CDR3 protein is CASSQGTGGRNQPQHF. CDR3 DNA sequence: TGTGCCAGCAGCCAAGGGACAGGGGGAAGGAATCAGCCCCAGCATTTT. Filled out from reference TRBV3-1 and TRBJ1-5, the complete variable domain reads DTAVSQTPKYLVTQMGNDKSIKCEQNLGHDTMYWYKQDSKKFLKIMFSYNNKELIINETVPNRFSPKSPDKAHLNLHINSLELGDSAVYFCASSQGTGGRNQPQHFGDGTRLSIL.

The chain has TRBV2 and TRBJ2-7, with 12 positions matching TRBD2. J was trimmed by 3 bases and V by 2 bases; bases with no gene match: 11. This CDR3 spans 18 amino acids. CDR1 and CDR2 (germline): SNHLY, FYNNEI. This CDR3 reads CASSEFPIEGLAGYEQYF. The CDR3 coding sequence is TGTGCCAGCAGTGAATTCCCCATTGAGGGACTAGCGGGCTACGAGCAGTACTTC.

This rearrangement joins TRBV7-6 to TRBJ2-3; a weak D match, TRBD1 (5 bases). The CDR3 has 15 amino acids. V was trimmed by 4 bases and J by 2 bases, leaving 13 bases between them. The germline CDR1 and CDR2 sequences are SGHVS and FNYEAQ. The CDR3 here is CASSSQWGNTDTQYF. In DNA, the CDR3 is TGTGCCAGCAGCTCCCAGTGGGGCAACACAGATACGCAGTATTTT. The full variable domain, rest sourced from reference TRBV7-6 and TRBJ2-3, is GAGVSQSPRYKVTKRGQDVALRCDPISGHVSLYWYRQALGQGPEFLTYFNYEAQQDKSGLPNDRFSAERPEGSISTLTIQRTEQRDSAMYRCASSSQWGNTDTQYFGPGTRLTVL.

This clonotype was detected many times. The chain couples TRBV29-1 to TRBJ1-1; TRBD1 might be the D (6 bases). The CDR3 is 13 amino acids. Germline V gene sequence: CDR1 SQVTM, CDR2 ANQGSEA. Trimming took 7 bases from V and 5 from J, leaving 17 bases between them. The CDR3 DNA reads TGCAGCGCCCCGGGGCAGGGGCGGACTGAAGCTTTCTTT. It yields the protein CSAPGQGRTEAFF.

Many counts were recorded for this clonotype. This chain uses TRBV5-1 with TRBJ1-2; weak D call: TRBD1 (6 bases). V shed 2 bases and J shed 8 bases, with 7 bases lying between them. The length of the CDR3 is 11 residues. From germline, CDR1 is SGHRS and CDR2 YFSETQ. The CDR3: CASSFDRGYTF. For the CDR3, the DNA is TGCGCCAGCAGCTTCGACAGGGGCTACACCTTC.

This clonotype showed up many times. The gene calls are TRBV20-1 and TRBJ1-1, with 9 bases aligning to TRBD1. There are 17 residues in the CDR3. Germline loops: CDR1 DFQATT, CDR2 SNEGSKA (reference sequence). Germline trimming cut 0 bases from V and 1 base from J; bases unmatched to any gene: 9. The CDR3 DNA follows: TGCAGTGCTAGAGATCGGGGACAGGGCGGCTGGAACACTGAAGCTTTCTTT. It specifies CSARDRGQGGWNTEAFF.

The chain recombines TRBV7-8 with TRBJ1-5; tentatively, D is TRBD1 (5 bases). This CDR3 spans 14 amino acids. Per the germline V gene, CDR1 is SGHVS and CDR2 is FQNEAQ. V was clipped by 3 bases and J by 4 bases, with 10 bases between them. The CDR3 reads CASSFRGVNQPQHF. DNA of the CDR3: TGTGCCAGCAGCTTCCGGGGGGTTAATCAGCCCCAGCATTTT. Drawing the rest from reference TRBV7-8 and TRBJ1-5, the complete variable domain is GAGVSQSPRYKVAKRGQDVALRCDPISGHVSLFWYQQALGQGPEFLTYFQNEAQLDKSGLPSDRFFAERPEGSVSTLKIQRTQQEDSAVYLCASSFRGVNQPQHFGDGTRLSIL.

This clonotype has only one observation. The chain carries TRBV29-1 and TRBJ2-7; possible D gene TRBD2, 6 bases. Between the trimmed V and J ends, which lost 8 bases and 3 bases, there was a span of 11 bases. The length of the CDR3 is 11 residues. Germline CDR1 reads SQVTM; CDR2 reads ANQGSEA. CDR3 residues: CSLGGVYEQYF. The CDR3 DNA sequence: TGCAGCTTGGGGGGAGTCTACGAGCAGTACTTC.

This clonotype was counted ten times or more. The V gene is TRBV29-1, the J gene TRBJ1-2, with 9 bases identical to TRBD1. This CDR3 spans 17 amino acids. The ends lost 0 bases at V and 6 bases at J; junction bases unmatched: 14. In germline, CDR1 is SQVTM, CDR2 ANQGSEA. This chain's CDR3 is CSVEDWSMGQGIHGYTF. The CDR3 region has the DNA TGCAGCGTTGAAGATTGGAGTATGGGACAGGGAATTCATGGCTACACCTTC. Combining the CDR3 with reference TRBV29-1 and TRBJ1-2 gives the whole variable domain SAVISQKPSRDICQRGTSLTIQCQVDSQVTMMFWYRQQPGQSLTLIATANQGSEATYESGFVIDKFPISRPNLTFSTLTVSNMSPEDSSIYLCSVEDWSMGQGIHGYTFGSGTRLTVV.

This clonotype was seen repeatedly, ten times or more. The rearrangement joins TRBV20-1 to TRBJ2-7; D not resolved. Germline loops: CDR1 DFQATT, CDR2 SNEGSKA (reference sequence). V shed 2 bases and J shed 3 bases, with 11 bases lying between them. This CDR3 has 13 residues. CDR3 loop: CSARSPRGYEQYF. Written as DNA, the CDR3 is TGCAGTGCTAGAAGCCCCCGCGGCTACGAGCAGTACTTC.

This clonotype appeared many times. A much larger clone differs from this one at a single base, so this may be a read error. The rearrangement uses TRBV19 and TRBJ1-1; D is uncertain. From germline, CDR1 is LNHDA and CDR2 SQIVND (reference sequence). Trimming took off 5 bases at V and 0 bases at J, with 7 bases between the two ends. This CDR3 contains 13 residues. The DNA for the CDR3 is TGTGCCAGTAGTGTGTTTCTGAACACTGAAGCTTTCTTT. It encodes CASSVFLNTEAFF.

In this sample, this clonotype turned up a few times. The chain uses TRBV30 and TRBJ1-5; 10 nucleotides align to TRBD1. There are 15 residues in the CDR3. V trimming: 2 bases; J trimming: 3 bases; junction bases outside the gene matches: 4. Germline V gene data show CDR1 as GTSNPN and CDR2 as SVGIG (reference sequence). The CDR3 DNA reads as TGTGCCTGGAGTCAGGGACAGGGGCACAATCAGCCCCAGCATTTT. Residues: CAWSQGQGHNQPQHF.

On this clonotype: A clone one base away is much larger, so this may be a read error. The gene calls are TRBV27 and TRBJ1-2; D may be TRBD1 (6 bases). Germline V gives CDR1 MNHEY, CDR2 SMNVEV (reference sequence). This CDR3 has 15 residues. The CDR3 nucleotides read TGTGCCAGCAGTAGGTTGGGGGGCGCCGTCTATAGCTACACCTTC. Residues: CASSRLGGAVYSYTF.

This clonotype was counted ten times or more. The chain links TRBV2 to TRBJ2-6; no clear D gene. Germline loops: CDR1 SNHLY, CDR2 FYNNEI. This CDR3 region has 15 residues. Trimming pared 8 bases from V and 1 base from J, leaving 12 bases between. The CDR3 nucleotides are TGTGCCAGCCTTGGCCTTCGGTCTGGGGCCAACGTCCTGACTTTC. Protein sequence: CASLGLRSGANVLTF.

There are a few counts of this clonotype. The chain is built from TRBV19 and TRBJ2-7, with 9 bases fitting TRBD2. The CDR3 totals 14 residues. With 3 bases clipped from V and 6 bases from J, the junction kept 6 bases outside the gene matches. CDR1 LNHDA and CDR2 SQIVND come from the germline V gene (reference sequence). The CDR3 region is CASSINLAGSEQYF. CDR3 sequence (DNA): TGTGCCAGTAGTATCAATCTAGCGGGGTCCGAGCAGTACTTC.

The gene calls are TRBV20-1 and TRBJ2-1; the match to TRBD1 covers 7 bases. The better agreement between TRBJ2-7 and the DNA end casts doubt on the J call. Germline CDR1 reads DFQATT; CDR2 reads SNEGSKA (reference sequence). This CDR3 is 13 amino acids long. CDR3 in DNA: TGCAGTGCCACCAGGGACAGCTACAATGAGCAGTACTTC. Its protein is CSATRDSYNEQYF.

This clonotype was recorded at least ten times. The chain employs TRBV6-5 and TRBJ1-5; D may be TRBD1 (5 bases). The CDR3 loop spans 12 amino acids. V was shortened by 10 bases and J by 4 bases, with 11 bases between the two germline ends. The germline V gene has CDR1 MNHEY and CDR2 SVGAGI. The chain's CDR3 is CAIGTPNQPQHF. The CDR3 nucleotides are TGTGCCATTGGGACCCCGAATCAGCCCCAGCATTTT.

This clonotype was found a few times. This rearrangement joins TRBV20-1 to TRBJ2-1; 10 nucleotides agree with TRBD2. CDR3 length: 14 amino acids. Germline CDR1 DFQATT, CDR2 SNEGSKA (reference sequence). J lost 8 bases, V lost 5 bases, and 9 bases had no gene match. This CDR3 reads CSARASGGSDEQFF. Here the CDR3 DNA reads TGCAGTGCTCGGGCTAGCGGGGGTTCGGATGAGCAGTTCTTC.